One TCR beta chain is described in this entry. With a J-beta primer mix and a sample-barcoded 5' primer, a second PCR ran about 7 to 12 cycles. Via MiXCR, TCRdb re-called the 5' RACE reads, giving one row per CDR3 protein. In the table there are around 520,000 distinct CDR3 sequences, around a quarter of which are singletons. V shed 3 bases and J shed 5 bases, with 14 bases lying between them. This CDR3 has 15 amino acids. Germline V lookup: CDR1 MDHEN, CDR2 SYDVKM. The sample comes from a study of blood T cells in healthy people across ages. In addition, the sample was reused for a study of T cells of mothers and their children.

This sequence was found in a boy aged 2-9 years in good health. The V and J genes are TRBV28 and TRBJ2-1; D unresolved. The source material was blood. The CDR3: CASSLSQSFNNEQFF. In nucleotides, the CDR3 is TGTGCCAGCAGTTTGAGTCAGAGCTTCAACAATGAGCAGTTCTTC.